The TCR beta chain described here comes from a study of blood T cell repertoires in COVID-19. CDR3 size: 14 residues. Germline CDR1 SNHLY, CDR2 FYNNEI. With 6 bases removed from V and 5 bases from J, the gap between germline ends came to 15 bases. Profiled with immunoSEQ multiplex PCR; TCRdb holds only in-frame clones, not every one. This table has about 120,000 clones, 82% appearing once. This TCR was recovered from a woman between 65 and 79 years old with acute or convalescent COVID-19. Sequenced input: peripheral blood. The chain has TRBV2 and TRBJ2-3, with D possibly being TRBD2 (6 bases). The CDR3 is CASRASLGGDTQYF. CDR3 DNA sequence: TGTGCCAGCAGGGCTTCTCTCGGGGGAGATACGCAGTATTTT.